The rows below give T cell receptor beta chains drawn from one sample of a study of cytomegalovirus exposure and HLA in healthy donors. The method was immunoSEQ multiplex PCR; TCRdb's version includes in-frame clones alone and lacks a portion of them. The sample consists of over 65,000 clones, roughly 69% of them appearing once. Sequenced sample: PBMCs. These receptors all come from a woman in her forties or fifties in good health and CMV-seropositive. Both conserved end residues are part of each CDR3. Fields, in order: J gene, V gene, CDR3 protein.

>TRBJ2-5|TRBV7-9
CASSRRPSGGQLYQETQYF
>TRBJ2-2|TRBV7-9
CASSSWERRNTGELFF
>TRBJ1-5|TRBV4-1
CASSQDRVQPQHF
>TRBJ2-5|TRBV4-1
CASSQERHRGTETQYF
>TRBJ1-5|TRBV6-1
CASSEATTGGRLRAQHF
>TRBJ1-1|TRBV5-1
CASSSTGQVDTEAFF
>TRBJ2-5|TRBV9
CASSLAGLAGGEAQYF
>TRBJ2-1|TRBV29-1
CSVEVRADYNEQFF
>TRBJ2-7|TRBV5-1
CASSVSSDYEQYF
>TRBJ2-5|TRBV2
CASSGTGGSGETQYF
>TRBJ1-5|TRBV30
CAWSRDSFNQPQHF
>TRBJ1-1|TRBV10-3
CAISRDSMNTEAFF
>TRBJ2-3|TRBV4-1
CASSQLAGRYTQYF
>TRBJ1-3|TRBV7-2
CASNLPRTGGGNTIYF
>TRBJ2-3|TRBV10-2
CASSESTGIAGGGTDTQYF
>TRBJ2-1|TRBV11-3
CASSNSGGYNEQFF
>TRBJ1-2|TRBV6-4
CASSDSGTAGYTF
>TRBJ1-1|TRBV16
CASSQVPQQRNTEAFF
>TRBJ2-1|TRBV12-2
CASRLGGELFF
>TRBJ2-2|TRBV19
CASSPPGGDTGELFF
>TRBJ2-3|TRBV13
CASSFRGGETDTQYF
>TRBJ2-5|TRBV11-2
CASSLNSQETQYF
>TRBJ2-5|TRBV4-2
CASSSSGQETQYF
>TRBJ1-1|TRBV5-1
CASTQQELNTEAFF
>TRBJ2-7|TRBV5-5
CASSHPRTSNYEQYF
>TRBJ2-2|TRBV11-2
CASSLTSPGELFF
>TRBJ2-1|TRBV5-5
CASSGGPPDEQFF
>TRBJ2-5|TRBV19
CASSKRGTRYQETQYF
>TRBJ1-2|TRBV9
CASSPPGQGADGYTF
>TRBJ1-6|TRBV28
CASSRNRLGRGNSPLHF
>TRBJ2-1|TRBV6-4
CASSLLAGGGEQFF
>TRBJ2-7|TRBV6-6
CASRRGQGIGEQYF
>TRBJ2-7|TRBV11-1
CASGGASHEQYF
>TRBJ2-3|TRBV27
CASSPPGQNTDTQYF
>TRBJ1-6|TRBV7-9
CSSSFPRAENSYNSPLHF
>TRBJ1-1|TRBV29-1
CSVVRTANTEAFF
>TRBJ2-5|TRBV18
CASSPIGTGAAGETQYF
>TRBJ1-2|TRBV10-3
CAISEGAGDGYGYTF
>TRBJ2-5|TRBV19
CASSISDRGSDQYF
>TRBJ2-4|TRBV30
CAAEGTAKNIQYF
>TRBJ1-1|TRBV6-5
CASSSLSEAFF
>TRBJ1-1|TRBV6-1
CASSERAATVRAFF
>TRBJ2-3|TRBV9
CASSVLPAGGRDTQYF
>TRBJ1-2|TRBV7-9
CASSTRGKGYTF
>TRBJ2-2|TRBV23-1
CASSQSGRRNDRGGGVGELFF
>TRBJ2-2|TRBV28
CASRGSTGGTGELFF
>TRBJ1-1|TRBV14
CASSSYTQGSDTEAFF
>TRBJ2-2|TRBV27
CASTGLDNTGELFF